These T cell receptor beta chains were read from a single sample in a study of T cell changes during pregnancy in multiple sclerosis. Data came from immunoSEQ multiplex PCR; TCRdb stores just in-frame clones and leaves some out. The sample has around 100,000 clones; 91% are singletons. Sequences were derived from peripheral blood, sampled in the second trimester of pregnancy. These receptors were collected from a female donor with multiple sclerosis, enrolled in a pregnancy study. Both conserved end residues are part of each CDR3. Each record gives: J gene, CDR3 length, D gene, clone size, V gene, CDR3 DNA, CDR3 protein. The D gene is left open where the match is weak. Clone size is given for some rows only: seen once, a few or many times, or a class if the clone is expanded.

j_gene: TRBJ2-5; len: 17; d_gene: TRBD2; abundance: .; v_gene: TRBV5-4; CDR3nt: TGTGCCAGCAGCTTGGGTCTGAGCGGGAGGTCGCAAGAGACCCAGTACTTC; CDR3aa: CASSLGLSGRSQETQYF
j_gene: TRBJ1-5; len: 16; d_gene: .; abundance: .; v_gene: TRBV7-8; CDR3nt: TGTGCCAGCAGCTCCAATTCCGGGATGAGCAATCAGCCCCAGCATTTT; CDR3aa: CASSSNSGMSNQPQHF
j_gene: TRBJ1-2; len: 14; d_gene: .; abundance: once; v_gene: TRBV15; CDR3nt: TGTGCCACTTCAGAGGGTCAGTACCCGTATGGCTACACCTTC; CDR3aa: CATSEGQYPYGYTF
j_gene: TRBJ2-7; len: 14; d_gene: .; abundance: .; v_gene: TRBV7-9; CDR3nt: TGTGCCAGCAGCTTATCAGGGGTCTCCTACGAGCAGTACTTC; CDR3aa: CASSLSGVSYEQYF
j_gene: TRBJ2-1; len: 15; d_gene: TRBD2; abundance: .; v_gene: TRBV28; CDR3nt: TGTGCCAGCAGCCTGGGACTAGCGGTAGACAATGAGCAGTTCTTC; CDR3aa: CASSLGLAVDNEQFF
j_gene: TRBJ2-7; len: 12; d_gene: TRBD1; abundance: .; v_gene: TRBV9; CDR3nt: TGTGCCAGCCGGGACAGGGCCTACGAGCAGTACTTC; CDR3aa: CASRDRAYEQYF
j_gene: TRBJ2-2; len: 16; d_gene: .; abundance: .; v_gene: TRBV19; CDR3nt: TGTGCCAGTAGTAGGGGGGGCGGGGCGAACACCGGGGAGCTGTTTTTT; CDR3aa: CASSRGGGANTGELFF
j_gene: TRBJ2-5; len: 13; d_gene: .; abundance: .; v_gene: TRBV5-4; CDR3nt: TGTGCCAGCAGCTTCTTGGGCTCGGAGACCCAGTACTTC; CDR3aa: CASSFLGSETQYF
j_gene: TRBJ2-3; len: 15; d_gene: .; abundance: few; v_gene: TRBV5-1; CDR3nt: TGCGCCAGCAGCTTGGATACACCTAGCACAGATACGCAGTATTTT; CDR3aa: CASSLDTPSTDTQYF
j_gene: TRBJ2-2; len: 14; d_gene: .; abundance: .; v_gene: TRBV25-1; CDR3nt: TGTGCCAGCAGTGTAGGCGGATACACCGGGGAGCTGTTTTTT; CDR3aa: CASSVGGYTGELFF
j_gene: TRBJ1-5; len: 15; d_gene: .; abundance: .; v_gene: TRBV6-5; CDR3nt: TGTGCCAGCAGCCGGACCCCAGGGGTAGGTCAGCCCCAGCATTTT; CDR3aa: CASSRTPGVGQPQHF
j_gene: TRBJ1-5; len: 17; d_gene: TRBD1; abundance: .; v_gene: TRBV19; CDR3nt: TGTGCCAGTAGTGCCCTACCCCTTCTGACAGGGAATCAGCCCCAGCATTTT; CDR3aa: CASSALPLLTGNQPQHF
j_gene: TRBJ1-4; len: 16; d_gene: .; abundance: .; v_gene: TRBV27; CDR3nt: TGTGCCAGCAGTTTCCAGGCACGCCGGGGGAATGAAAAACTGTTTTTT; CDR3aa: CASSFQARRGNEKLFF
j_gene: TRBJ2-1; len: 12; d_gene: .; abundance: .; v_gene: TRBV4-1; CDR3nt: TGCGCCAGCAGCCAAGAGGCAGGTGGACAGTTCTTC; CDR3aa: CASSQEAGGQFF
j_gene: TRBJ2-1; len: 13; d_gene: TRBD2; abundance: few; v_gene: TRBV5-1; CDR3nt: TGCGCCAGCAGCTATGGACTAGCGGAAGAGCAGTTCTTC; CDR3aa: CASSYGLAEEQFF
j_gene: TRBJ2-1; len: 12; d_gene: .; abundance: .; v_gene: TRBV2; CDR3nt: TGTGCCAGCAGTGGGCTAGCCAATGAGCAGTTCTTC; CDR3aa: CASSGLANEQFF
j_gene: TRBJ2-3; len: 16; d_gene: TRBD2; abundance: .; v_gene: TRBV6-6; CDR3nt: TGTGCCAGCAGTTACTCGAATAGCGGGAGGGCAGATACGCAGTATTTT; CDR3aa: CASSYSNSGRADTQYF
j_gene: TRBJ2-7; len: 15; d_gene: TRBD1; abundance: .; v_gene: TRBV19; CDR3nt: TGTGCCAGTAGCCTGACAGGGAATGGGGCCTACGAGCAGTACTTC; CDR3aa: CASSLTGNGAYEQYF
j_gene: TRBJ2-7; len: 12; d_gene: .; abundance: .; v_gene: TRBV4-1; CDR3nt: TGCGCCAGCAGCCATATCAGGGGCGAGCAGTACTTC; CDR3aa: CASSHIRGEQYF
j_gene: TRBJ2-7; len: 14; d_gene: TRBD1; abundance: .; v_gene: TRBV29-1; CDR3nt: TGCAGCGTTGTCGGGACAGGGGTTACCTACGAGCAGTACTTC; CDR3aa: CSVVGTGVTYEQYF
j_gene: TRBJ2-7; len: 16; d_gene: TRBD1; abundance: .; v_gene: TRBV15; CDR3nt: TGTGCCACCAGCAGAGATCCGGGACAGGATTATTACGAGCAGTACTTC; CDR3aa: CATSRDPGQDYYEQYF
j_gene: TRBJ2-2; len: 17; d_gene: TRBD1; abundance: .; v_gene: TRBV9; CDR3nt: TGTGCCAGCAGCGTAGCCAGGGACAGGGGTAACACCGGGGAGCTGTTTTTT; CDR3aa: CASSVARDRGNTGELFF
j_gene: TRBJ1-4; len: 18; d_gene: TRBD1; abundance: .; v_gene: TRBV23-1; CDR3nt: TGCGCCAGCAGTCAATGGGGGGACACAGGGGGCTATAATGAAAAACTGTTTTTT; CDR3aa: CASSQWGDTGGYNEKLFF
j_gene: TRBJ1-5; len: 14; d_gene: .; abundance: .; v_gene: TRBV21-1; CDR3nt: TGTGCCAGCAGCAAAGGGGTAGCCTATCAGCCCCAGCATTTT; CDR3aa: CASSKGVAYQPQHF
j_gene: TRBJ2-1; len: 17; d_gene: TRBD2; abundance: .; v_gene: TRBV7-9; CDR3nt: TGTGCCAGCAGCTTCTACAGGGGGACTAGCGGGTACAATGAGCAGTTCTTC; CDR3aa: CASSFYRGTSGYNEQFF
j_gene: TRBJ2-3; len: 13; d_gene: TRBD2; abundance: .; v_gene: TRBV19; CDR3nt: TGTGCCAGTAGTGTGGGGACTAGCGGGAAGCAGTATTTT; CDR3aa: CASSVGTSGKQYF
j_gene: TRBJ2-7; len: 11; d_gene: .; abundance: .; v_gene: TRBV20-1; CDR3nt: TGCAGTGTTCAGGGCCTCTACGAGCAGTACTTC; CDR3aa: CSVQGLYEQYF
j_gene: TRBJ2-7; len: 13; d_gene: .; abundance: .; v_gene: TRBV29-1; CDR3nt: TGCAGCGTTGAGCACAGGACGGACGGCGAGCAGTACTTC; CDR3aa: CSVEHRTDGEQYF
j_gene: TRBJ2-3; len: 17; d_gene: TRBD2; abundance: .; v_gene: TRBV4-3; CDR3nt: TGCGCCAGCAGCCAAGATTTAGAGCGGGAGTCATGGGATACGCAGTATTTT; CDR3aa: CASSQDLERESWDTQYF
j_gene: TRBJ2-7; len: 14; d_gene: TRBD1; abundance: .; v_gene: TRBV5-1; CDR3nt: TGCGCCAGCAGCTTCGGGACAGGGGACTACGAGCAGTACTTC; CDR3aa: CASSFGTGDYEQYF